The 29 T cell receptor beta chains listed next were all sequenced from one sample in a study of T cell responses to AZD1222 COVID-19 vaccine. TCRdb's table, derived via immunoSEQ multiplex PCR, lists solely in-frame clones and lacks some. The table has some 140,000 clones, 70% to 90% seen once. This specimen was peripheral blood, taken on day 0 of AZD1222 vaccination. Every receptor here comes from an adult in good health.

This clone was counted at least ten times. V usage is TRBV6-1 and J usage is TRBJ1-2, with 8 bases lining up with TRBD1. Germline V gene sequence: CDR1 MNHNS, CDR2 SASEGT. V shed 0 bases, J shed 7 bases, and the junction held 7 bases outside the gene matches. The CDR3 totals 15 residues. Written as DNA, the CDR3 is TGTGCCAGCAGTGAAGCGGACAGGGTCGGGGGTGGCTACACCTTC. It encodes CASSEADRVGGGYTF.

This clone has just one count. The chain links TRBV19 to TRBJ1-2; 7 bases are a match to TRBD1. CDR3 size: 14 residues. Trimming took 4 bases from V and 4 from J; bases not matched to a gene: 6. Germline CDR1 reads LNHDA; CDR2 reads SQIVND (reference sequence). The CDR3 loop reads CASSTLGTAYGYTF. CDR3 coding DNA: TGTGCCAGTAGTACCCTCGGGACAGCCTATGGCTACACCTTC. The variable domain in full, completed from reference TRBV19 and TRBJ1-2, reads DGGITQSPKYLFRKEGQNVTLSCEQNLNHDAMYWYRQDPGQGLRLIYYSQIVNDFQKGDIAEGYSVSREKKESFPLTVTSAQKNPTAFYLCASSTLGTAYGYTFGSGTRLTVV.

Of note for this clone: The sample contains more than one DNA sequence encoding this CDR3. The chain links TRBV4-3 to TRBJ2-7, with 8 bases aligning to TRBD1. V lost 1 base to trimming and J lost 2 bases; unmatched junction nucleotides: 1. Germline values: CDR1 LGHNA, CDR2 YSLEER. This CDR3 has 14 residues. CDR3 region: CASSQGTGPYEQYF. The CDR3 DNA reads as TGCGCCAGCAGCCAAGGGACAGGGCCCTACGAGCAGTACTTC.

The rearrangement links TRBV27 to TRBJ2-2; possible D gene TRBD2, 5 bases. CDR1 and CDR2 from the germline V gene are MNHEY and SMNVEV (reference sequence). Trimming removed 7 bases from V and 5 bases from J, with 17 bases in between. The CDR3 length is 15 residues. This CDR3 reads CASTSEGFITGELFF. The CDR3 DNA follows: TGTGCCAGCACTAGTGAGGGATTTATTACCGGGGAGCTGTTTTTT.

This clone was seen only once. J is TRBJ2-2 and V is TRBV5-1, with a weak D call TRBD1 (6 bases). There are 15 residues in the CDR3. From germline, CDR1 is SGHRS and CDR2 YFSETQ. With 4 bases removed from V and 4 bases from J, the gap between germline ends came to 14 bases. DNA of the CDR3: TGCGCCAGCAGCCCACAGGGCCTGGGCACCGGGGAGCTGTTTTTT. Its translation is CASSPQGLGTGELFF.

CDR3 amino acids: CATSTDRGYEKLFF. The CDR3 DNA sequence: TGTGCCACCAGCACGGACAGGGGTTATGAAAAACTGTTTTTT. V usage is TRBV15 and J usage is TRBJ1-4; TRBD1 agrees at 9 bases. Trimming at V came to 4 bases and at J to 6 bases, leaving 3 bases not matched to a gene. The CDR3 length is 14 residues. Germline assignment: CDR1 LNHNV and CDR2 YYDKDF (reference sequence).

The CDR3 here is CASNPLAGGGDEQFF. The DNA of the CDR3 is TGCGCCAGCAACCCTTTAGCGGGTGGCGGGGATGAGCAGTTCTTC. The chain carries TRBV23-1 and TRBJ2-1, with 7 bases that match TRBD2. TRBV23-1 is known as an ORF, though its function is uncertain. The CDR3 loop spans 15 amino acids. The V and J ends lost 7 bases and 8 bases, in that order; junction bases with no gene match: 14.

In this sample, this clone turned up a few times. The rearrangement joins TRBV4-3 to TRBJ2-2, with D possibly matching TRBD2 (5 bases). The V gene's germline CDR1 is LGHNA and CDR2 YSLEER. There are 16 residues in the CDR3. Trimming removed 0 bases at V and 4 bases at J, with 12 bases between. The CDR3 loop is CASSQDPGVRTGELFF. The CDR3 DNA reads TGCGCCAGCAGCCAAGATCCCGGGGTTCGCACCGGGGAGCTGTTTTTT.

The gene calls are TRBV4-2 and TRBJ2-3, with TRBD1 matching 7 bases. Trimming cost V 3 bases and J 4 bases; bases outside gene matches: 4. CDR1 LGHNA and CDR2 YNFKEQ come from the germline V gene. There are 14 residues in the CDR3. CDR3 DNA: TGTGCCAGCAGCCATGACAGGGCCCCAGATACGCAGTATTTT. Translating gives CASSHDRAPDTQYF.

This clone was seen a single time. This chain joins TRBV11-3 and TRBJ2-1; D not resolved. The CDR3 covers 13 residues. Germline V gives CDR1 SGHNT, CDR2 YENEEA. V was pared by 2 bases and J by 9 bases, with 11 bases between. CDR3 sequence (DNA): TGTGCCAGCAGCTTACAAGGTTCCGGTGAGCAGTTCTTC. This encodes CASSLQGSGEQFF.

The chain carries TRBV14 and TRBJ2-3; the D is unclear. The CDR3 loop spans 17 amino acids. CDR1 is SGHDN, CDR2 FVKESK, per germline. Trimming took off 3 bases at V and 3 bases at J, with 19 bases between the two ends. In DNA, the CDR3 is TGTGCCAGCAGCCAGGCGGTTACAGTTACCCCGACAGATACGCAGTATTTT. Its translation is CASSQAVTVTPTDTQYF.

This clone is a singleton in its sample. The chain has TRBV28 and TRBJ2-7, with 9 nucleotides matching TRBD1. The CDR3 contains 18 residues. Germline V gene lookup returns CDR1 MDHEN and CDR2 SYDVKM. J was trimmed by 1 base and V by 8 bases; bases with no gene match: 18. The CDR3 spells CASWGNPGQGAGSYEQYF. DNA for the CDR3: TGTGCCAGCTGGGGAAACCCGGGACAGGGAGCAGGGTCCTACGAGCAGTACTTC.

V is TRBV19 and J is TRBJ1-5; TRBD1 agrees at 9 bases. J lost 5 bases, V lost 4 bases, and 3 bases had no gene match. The CDR3 is made up of 14 amino acids. CDR1 and CDR2 from the germline V gene are LNHDA and SQIVND (reference sequence). In nucleotides, the CDR3 is TGTGCCAGTAGTAAGGACAGGGGCCATCAGCCCCAGCATTTT. Translated: CASSKDRGHQPQHF.

The chain carries TRBV6-2 or TRBV6-3 and TRBJ2-7, with TRBD1 matching over 7 bases. The V segment lost 5 bases and the J segment 3 bases; nucleotides outside the gene matches: 7. The germline gives CDR1 MNHEY, CDR2 SVGEGT. This CDR3 is 14 amino acids long. The CDR3 loop is CASSDPGTDYEQYF. In DNA, the CDR3 is TGTGCCAGCAGTGACCCCGGGACAGACTACGAGCAGTACTTC.

The chain uses TRBV23-1 and TRBJ2-7; 8 bases line up with TRBD1. TRBV23-1 is an open reading frame, and its role is uncertain. The V and J ends lost 2 bases and 2 bases, in that order; junction bases with no gene match: 5. The CDR3 extends over 15 amino acids. The CDR3 nucleotides are TGCGCCAGCAGTCAAGATACAGGGGGGACCTACGAGCAGTACTTC. Protein sequence: CASSQDTGGTYEQYF.

V gene TRBV10-3 combines with J gene TRBJ2-2, with TRBD2 matching 8 bases. Germline CDR1 reads ENHRY; CDR2 reads SYGVKD. The CDR3 runs to 15 residues. J gave up 3 bases and V 6 bases, and 6 bases lay outside the gene matches. CDR3 amino acids: CAIRREVPYTGELFF. The CDR3 coding sequence is TGTGCCATCAGGCGGGAGGTCCCTTACACCGGGGAGCTGTTTTTT.

The CDR3 reads CASSQRRSGGYTF. The CDR3 DNA is TGTGCCAGCAGTCAGAGGAGGAGCGGGGGCTACACCTTC. The rearrangement links TRBV27 to TRBJ1-2; D gene uncertain. There are 13 residues in the CDR3. V gave up 5 bases and J gave up 8 bases, with 15 bases separating them. Germline V gene sequence: CDR1 MNHEY, CDR2 SMNVEV (reference sequence).

CDR3 nucleotide sequence: TGTGCCAGCAACCTGAGGTCTGGAAACACCATATATTTT. It codes for CASNLRSGNTIYF. The V gene is TRBV6-5, the J gene TRBJ1-3; D is ambiguous. The CDR3 loop spans 13 amino acids. CDR1 is MNHEY, CDR2 SVGAGI, per germline. The V and J ends lost 7 bases and 1 base respectively, with 8 bases between them.

This sequence joins TRBV6-2 or TRBV6-3 and TRBJ2-2; a possible D gene is TRBD2 (5 bases). V dropped 6 bases and J dropped 9 bases, with 20 bases sitting between them. Germline V lookup: CDR1 MNHEY, CDR2 SVGEGT. The CDR3 is 15 amino acids. For the CDR3, the DNA is TGTGCCAGCAGCCTTAGGACTGGCATCTACCGGGAGCTGTTTTTT. It is translated as CASSLRTGIYRELFF.

This clone was observed once. The chain couples TRBV13 to TRBJ2-7; D possibly corresponds to TRBD1 (5 bases). The V end was cut by 0 bases, the J end by 0 bases, with 9 bases between. Per germline, CDR1 PRHDT and CDR2 FYEKMQ (reference sequence). There are 15 residues in the CDR3. In DNA, the CDR3 is TGTGCCAGCAGCTTAGGGGACACCCACTCCTACGAGCAGTACTTC. Protein product: CASSLGDTHSYEQYF.

This clone was observed once. The chain recombines TRBV28 with TRBJ1-3; the D is unclear. Germline-derived CDR1 and CDR2 are MDHEN and SYDVKM. This CDR3 contains 14 residues. Between the trimmed V and J ends, which lost 6 bases and 5 bases, there was a span of 14 bases. CDR3 coding DNA: TGTGCCAGCAGACAGAAGCAGTGGCGAAACACCATATATTTT. It translates to CASRQKQWRNTIYF.

The chain uses TRBV24-1 and TRBJ2-2, with D tentatively TRBD2 (5 bases). In germline, CDR1 is KGHDR, CDR2 SFDVKD. V lost 3 bases and J 6 bases, leaving 10 bases between the germline ends. There are 14 residues in the CDR3. CDR3: CATSDEGRAGELFF. The CDR3 DNA is TGTGCCACCAGTGATGAGGGTCGTGCCGGGGAGCTGTTTTTT.

This clone occurred a few times. The rearrangement links TRBV6-2 or TRBV6-3 to TRBJ1-4; D is unresolved. The V end was cut by 5 bases, the J end by 5 bases, with 6 bases between. The CDR3 has 12 residues. Germline V gene sequence: CDR1 MNHEY, CDR2 SVGEGT. This CDR3 is CASSPQNEKLFF. As DNA, the CDR3 is TGTGCCAGCAGTCCCCAGAATGAAAAACTGTTTTTT.

V gene TRBV5-4 combines with J gene TRBJ2-5, with TRBD1 matching 11 bases. CDR1 and CDR2 from the germline V gene are SGHNT and YYREEE (reference sequence). V was clipped by 4 bases and J by 4 bases; unmatched bases: 9. The CDR3 has 16 residues. The CDR3 sequence: CASSPGGQGARETQYF. In DNA form, the CDR3 reads TGTGCCAGCAGCCCGGGAGGACAGGGGGCCCGAGAGACCCAGTACTTC.

The J gene is TRBJ1-2, the V gene TRBV7-8; 12 nucleotides agree with TRBD1. V lost 3 bases, J lost 3 bases, and 8 bases stayed unmatched. The CDR3 extends over 17 amino acids. CDR1 SGHVS and CDR2 FQNEAQ come from the germline V gene. The CDR3 protein is CASSFLRDRGPYYGYTF. In DNA form, the CDR3 reads TGTGCCAGCAGCTTTCTCCGGGACAGGGGGCCTTACTATGGCTACACCTTC.

The rearrangement links TRBV27 to TRBJ1-5; no clear D gene. Germline assignment: CDR1 MNHEY and CDR2 SMNVEV (reference sequence). V was cut by 2 bases and J by 3 bases, with 5 bases left in between. This CDR3 has 13 residues. Here the CDR3 DNA reads TGTGCCAGCAGTTTAGGGATCAATCAGCCCCAGCATTTT. It is translated as CASSLGINQPQHF.

In DNA form, the CDR3 reads TGTGCCAGCAGTTACGCCACGATTAACACCGGGGAGCTGTTTTTT. This codes for CASSYATINTGELFF. The chain joins TRBV6-5 to TRBJ2-2, with D unclear. Germline loops: CDR1 MNHEY, CDR2 SVGAGI. The V gene lost 2 bases and the J gene lost 2 bases, with 9 bases spanning the gap. The CDR3 covers 15 residues.

The J gene is TRBJ2-7, the V gene TRBV11-2; no reliable D call. Deletions cut 1 base from V and 1 base from J, with 5 bases between. CDR3 length: 13 residues. Germline assignment: CDR1 SGHAT and CDR2 FQNNGV. The CDR3 spells CASSLAISYEQYF. As DNA, the CDR3 is TGTGCCAGCAGCTTAGCGATATCCTACGAGCAGTACTTC.

The rearrangement links TRBV15 to TRBJ2-1; possibly TRBD2 for D (6 bases). The CDR3 consists of 15 residues. With 5 bases removed from V and 0 bases from J, the gap between germline ends came to 11 bases. CDR1 LNHNV and CDR2 YYDKDF come from the germline V gene (reference sequence). DNA for the CDR3: TGTGCCACCAGCCGTAGCGGTAACTCCTACAATGAGCAGTTCTTC. Protein product: CATSRSGNSYNEQFF.